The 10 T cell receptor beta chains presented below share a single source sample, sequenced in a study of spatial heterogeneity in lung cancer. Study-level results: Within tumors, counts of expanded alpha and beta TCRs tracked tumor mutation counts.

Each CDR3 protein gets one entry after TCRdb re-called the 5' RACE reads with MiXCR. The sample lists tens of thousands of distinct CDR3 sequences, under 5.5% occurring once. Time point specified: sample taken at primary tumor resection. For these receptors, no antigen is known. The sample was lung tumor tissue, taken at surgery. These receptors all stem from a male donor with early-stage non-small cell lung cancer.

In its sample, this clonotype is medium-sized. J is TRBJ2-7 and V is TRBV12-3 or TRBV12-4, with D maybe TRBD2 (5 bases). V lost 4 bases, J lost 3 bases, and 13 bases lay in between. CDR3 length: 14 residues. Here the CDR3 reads CASSSPDRGYEQYF. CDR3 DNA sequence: TGTGCCAGCAGTTCCCCCGACCGGGGCTACGAGCAGTACTTC.

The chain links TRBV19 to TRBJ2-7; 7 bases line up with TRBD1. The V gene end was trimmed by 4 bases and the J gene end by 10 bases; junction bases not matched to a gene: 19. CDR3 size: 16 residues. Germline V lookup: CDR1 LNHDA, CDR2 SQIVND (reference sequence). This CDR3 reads CASSSGVGQTRLRQYF. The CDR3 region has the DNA TGTGCCAGTAGTAGCGGTGTGGGACAGACGCGCTTACGACAGTACTTC.

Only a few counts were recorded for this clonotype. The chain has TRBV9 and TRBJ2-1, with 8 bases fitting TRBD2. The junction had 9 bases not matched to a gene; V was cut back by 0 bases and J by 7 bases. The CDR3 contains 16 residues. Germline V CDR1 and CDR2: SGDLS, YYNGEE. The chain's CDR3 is CASSVGIAGRGNEQFF. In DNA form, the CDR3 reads TGTGCCAGCAGCGTAGGTATAGCGGGGAGGGGTAATGAGCAGTTCTTC.

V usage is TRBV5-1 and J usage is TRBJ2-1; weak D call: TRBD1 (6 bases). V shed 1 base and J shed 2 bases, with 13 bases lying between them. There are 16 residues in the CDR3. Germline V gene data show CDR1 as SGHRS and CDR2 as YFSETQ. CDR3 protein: CASSLITGSTYNEQFF. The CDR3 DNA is TGCGCCAGCAGCTTGATAACAGGGAGTACCTACAATGAGCAGTTCTTC.

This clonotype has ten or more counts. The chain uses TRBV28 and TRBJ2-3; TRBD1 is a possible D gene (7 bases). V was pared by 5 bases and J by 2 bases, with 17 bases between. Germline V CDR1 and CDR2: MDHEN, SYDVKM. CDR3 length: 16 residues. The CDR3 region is CASSPRQGGLTDTQYF. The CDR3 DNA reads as TGTGCCAGCAGTCCGCGCCAGGGGGGCCTCACAGATACGCAGTATTTT.

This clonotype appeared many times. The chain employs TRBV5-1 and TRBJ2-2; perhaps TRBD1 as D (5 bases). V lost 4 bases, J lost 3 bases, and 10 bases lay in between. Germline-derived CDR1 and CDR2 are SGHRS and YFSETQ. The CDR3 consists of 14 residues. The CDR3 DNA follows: TGCGCCAGCAGCCTACAGGTAGACACCGGGGAGCTGTTTTTT. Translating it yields CASSLQVDTGELFF.

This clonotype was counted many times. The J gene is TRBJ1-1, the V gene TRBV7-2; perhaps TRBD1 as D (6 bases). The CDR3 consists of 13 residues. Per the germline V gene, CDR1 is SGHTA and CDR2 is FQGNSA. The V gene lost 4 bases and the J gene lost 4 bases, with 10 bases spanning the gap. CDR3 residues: CASSSGQLTEAFF. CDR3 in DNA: TGTGCCAGCAGCTCCGGACAGCTCACTGAAGCTTTCTTT.

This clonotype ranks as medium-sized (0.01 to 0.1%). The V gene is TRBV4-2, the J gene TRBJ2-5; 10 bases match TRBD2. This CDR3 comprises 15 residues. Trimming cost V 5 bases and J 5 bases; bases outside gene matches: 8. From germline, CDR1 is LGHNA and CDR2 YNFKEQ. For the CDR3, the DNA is TGTGCCAGCAGCTGGCGGACTAGCGGCGGGGAGACCCAGTACTTC. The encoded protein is CASSWRTSGGETQYF.

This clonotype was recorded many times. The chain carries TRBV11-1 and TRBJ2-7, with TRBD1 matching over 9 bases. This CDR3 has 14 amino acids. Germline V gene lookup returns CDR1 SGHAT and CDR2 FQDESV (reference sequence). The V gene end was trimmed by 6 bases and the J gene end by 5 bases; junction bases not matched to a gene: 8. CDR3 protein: CASSYRDRVNEQYF. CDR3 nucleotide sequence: TGTGCCAGCAGTTACCGGGACAGGGTAAACGAGCAGTACTTC.

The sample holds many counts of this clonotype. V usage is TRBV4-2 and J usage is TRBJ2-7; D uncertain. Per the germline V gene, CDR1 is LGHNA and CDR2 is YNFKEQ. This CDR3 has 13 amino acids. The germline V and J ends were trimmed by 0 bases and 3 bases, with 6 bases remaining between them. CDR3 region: CASSQETYYEQYF. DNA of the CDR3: TGTGCCAGCAGCCAAGAAACGTACTACGAGCAGTACTTC.